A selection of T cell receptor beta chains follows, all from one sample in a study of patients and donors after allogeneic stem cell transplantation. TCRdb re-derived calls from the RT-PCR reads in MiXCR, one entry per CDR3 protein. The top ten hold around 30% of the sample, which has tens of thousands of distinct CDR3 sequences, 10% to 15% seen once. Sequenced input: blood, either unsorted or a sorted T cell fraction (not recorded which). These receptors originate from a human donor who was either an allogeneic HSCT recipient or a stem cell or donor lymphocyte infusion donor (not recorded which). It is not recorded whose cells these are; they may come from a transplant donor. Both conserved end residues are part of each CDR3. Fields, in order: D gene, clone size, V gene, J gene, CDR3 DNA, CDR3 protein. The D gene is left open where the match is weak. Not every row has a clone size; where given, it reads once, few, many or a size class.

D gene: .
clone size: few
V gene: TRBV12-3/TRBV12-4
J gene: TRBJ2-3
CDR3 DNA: TGTGCCAGCAGTTTAGAGTACGCAGATACGCAGTATTTT
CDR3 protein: CASSLEYADTQYF

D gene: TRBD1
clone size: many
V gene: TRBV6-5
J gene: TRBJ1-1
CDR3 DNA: TGTGCCAGCAGTTACTCTAGACAGGGACACACTGAAGCTTTCTTT
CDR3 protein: CASSYSRQGHTEAFF

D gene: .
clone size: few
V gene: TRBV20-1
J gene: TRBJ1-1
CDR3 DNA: TGCAGTGCTAGAGATCTCCCTAAAAAGGACACTGAAGCTTTCTTT
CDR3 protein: CSARDLPKKDTEAFF

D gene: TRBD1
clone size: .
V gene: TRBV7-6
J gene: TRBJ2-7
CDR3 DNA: TGTGCCAGCAGCCGGGACAGGGACTACGAGCAGTACTTC
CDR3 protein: CASSRDRDYEQYF

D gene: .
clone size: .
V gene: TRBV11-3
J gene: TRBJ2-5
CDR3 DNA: TGTGCCAGCAGCTTATATATACAGCTCCAAGAGACCCAGTACTTC
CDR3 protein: CASSLYIQLQETQYF

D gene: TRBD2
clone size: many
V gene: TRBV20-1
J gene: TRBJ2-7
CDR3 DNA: TGCAGTGCTACCGGGAGGTTCTCCTACGAGCAGTACTTC
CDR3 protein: CSATGRFSYEQYF

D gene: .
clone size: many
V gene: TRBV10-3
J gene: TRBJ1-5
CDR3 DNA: TGTGCCATCAGTGACGACACTCCGGGGGGCAATCAGCCCCAGCATTTT
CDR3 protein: CAISDDTPGGNQPQHF

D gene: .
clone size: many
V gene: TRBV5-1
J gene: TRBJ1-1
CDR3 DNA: TGCGCCAGCAGCTTGGTGGGCACTGAAGCTTTCTTT
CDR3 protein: CASSLVGTEAFF

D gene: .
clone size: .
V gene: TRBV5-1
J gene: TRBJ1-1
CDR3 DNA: TGCGCCAGCCGGCGCAGGGACCCGGGGGACACTGAAGCTCTCTTT
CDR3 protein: CASRRRDPGDTEALF

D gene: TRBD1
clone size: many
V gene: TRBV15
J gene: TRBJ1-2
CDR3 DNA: TGTGCCACCAGCGGGGACAGGGGAAGTGACTATGGCTACACCTTC
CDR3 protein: CATSGDRGSDYGYTF

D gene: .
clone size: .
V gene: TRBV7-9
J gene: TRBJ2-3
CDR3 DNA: TGTGCCAGCAGCTCACGGGGCTATGACACAGATACGCAGTATTTT
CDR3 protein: CASSSRGYDTDTQYF

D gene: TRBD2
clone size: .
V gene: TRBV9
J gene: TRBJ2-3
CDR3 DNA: TGTGCCAGCAGCGGACTAGCGTCCACAGATACGCAGTATTTT
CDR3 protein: CASSGLASTDTQYF

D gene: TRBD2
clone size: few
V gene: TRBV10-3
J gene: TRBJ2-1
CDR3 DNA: TGTGCCATCAGGGAAGCGGGAGGGGTGCAGTTCTTC
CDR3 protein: CAIREAGGVQFF

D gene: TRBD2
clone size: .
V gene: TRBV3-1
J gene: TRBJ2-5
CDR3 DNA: TGTGCCAGCAGCCACGGACTAGCGGGATTTCAAGAGACCCAGTACTTC
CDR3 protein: CASSHGLAGFQETQYF

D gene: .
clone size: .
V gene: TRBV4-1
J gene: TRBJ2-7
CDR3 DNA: TGCGCCAGCAGCCTCACCCCCATCTACGAGCAGTACTTC
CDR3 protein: CASSLTPIYEQYF

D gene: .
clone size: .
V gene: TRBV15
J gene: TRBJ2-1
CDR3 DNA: TGTGCCACCAGCAAGCTGTACAATGAGCAGTTCTTC
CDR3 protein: CATSKLYNEQFF

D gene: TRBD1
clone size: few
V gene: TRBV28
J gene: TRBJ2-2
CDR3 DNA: TGTGCCAGCAGCTTGACAGGGGGGGACACCGGGGAGCTGTTTTTT
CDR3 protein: CASSLTGGDTGELFF

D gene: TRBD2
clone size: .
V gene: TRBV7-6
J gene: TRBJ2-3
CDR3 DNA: TGTGCCAGCAGCCCTAGGGTCCTAGCGGGATCTGATACGCAGTATTTT
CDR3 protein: CASSPRVLAGSDTQYF

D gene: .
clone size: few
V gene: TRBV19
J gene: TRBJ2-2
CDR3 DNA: TGTGCCAGTAGTATTGGGAGCCTGGCGAACACCGGGGAGCTGTTTTTT
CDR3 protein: CASSIGSLANTGELFF

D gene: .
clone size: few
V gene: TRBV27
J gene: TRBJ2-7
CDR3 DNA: TGTGCCAGCGGTCAGCGGACCTACGAGCAGTACTTC
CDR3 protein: CASGQRTYEQYF

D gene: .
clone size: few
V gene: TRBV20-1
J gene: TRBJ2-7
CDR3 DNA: TGCAGTGCCACTGATTCGGGCGAGCAGTACTTC
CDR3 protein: CSATDSGEQYF

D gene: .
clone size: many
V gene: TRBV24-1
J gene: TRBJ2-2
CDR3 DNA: TGTGCCACCAGTGATTTAATGGGGACACCGTTTACCGGGGAGCTGTTTTTT
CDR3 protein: CATSDLMGTPFTGELFF

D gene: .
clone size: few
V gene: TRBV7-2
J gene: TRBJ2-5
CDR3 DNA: TGTGCCAGCAGCCTCTTACGGGGAGAAGAGACCCAGTACTTC
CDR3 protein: CASSLLRGEETQYF

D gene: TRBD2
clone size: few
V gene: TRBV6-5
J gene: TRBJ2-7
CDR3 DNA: TGTGCCAGTCGAGACGTTTCTCTAGCGGGAGGGCCCTCCTACGAGCAGTACTTC
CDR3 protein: CASRDVSLAGGPSYEQYF

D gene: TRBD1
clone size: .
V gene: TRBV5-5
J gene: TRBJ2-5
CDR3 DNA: TGTGCCAGCAGCGCCGGGACAGGGGAGGCCCAGTACTTC
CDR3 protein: CASSAGTGEAQYF

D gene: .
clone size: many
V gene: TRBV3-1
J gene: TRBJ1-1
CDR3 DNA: TGTGCCAGCCTCCCCCCGATGGGCACTGAAGCTTTCTTT
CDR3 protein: CASLPPMGTEAFF

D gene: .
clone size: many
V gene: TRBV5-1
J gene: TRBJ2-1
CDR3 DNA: TGCGCCAGCAGCTTAAAACTAGACGCTTACAATGAGCAGTTCTTC
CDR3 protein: CASSLKLDAYNEQFF

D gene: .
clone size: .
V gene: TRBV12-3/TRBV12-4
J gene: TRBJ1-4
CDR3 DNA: TGTGCCAGCAGGGCCCCTCCCGGGCTTCACTCCACTGGTGAAAAACTGTTTTTT
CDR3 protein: CASRAPPGLHSTGEKLFF

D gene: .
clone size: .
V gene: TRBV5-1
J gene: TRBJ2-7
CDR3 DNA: TGCGCCAGCAGCTGGGGGGACAGCACCTACGAGCAGTACTTC
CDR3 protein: CASSWGDSTYEQYF

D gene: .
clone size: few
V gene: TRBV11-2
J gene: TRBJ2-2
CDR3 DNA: TGTGCCAGCAGCATGTTGGACACCCACACCGGGGAGCTGTTTTTT
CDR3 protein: CASSMLDTHTGELFF

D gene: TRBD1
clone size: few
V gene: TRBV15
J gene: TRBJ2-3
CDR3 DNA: TGTGCCACCAGCACGGGACAGAAACCAGATACGCAGTATTTT
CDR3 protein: CATSTGQKPDTQYF

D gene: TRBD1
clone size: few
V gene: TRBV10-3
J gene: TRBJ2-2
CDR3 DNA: TGTGCCATCACCGGGACAGGGTACATGGCCGGGGAGCTGTTTTTT
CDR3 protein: CAITGTGYMAGELFF

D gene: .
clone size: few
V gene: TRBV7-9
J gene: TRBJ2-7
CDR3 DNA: TGTGCCAGCAGCTTAAAGGGGACGCCTTACGAGCAGTACTTC
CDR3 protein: CASSLKGTPYEQYF

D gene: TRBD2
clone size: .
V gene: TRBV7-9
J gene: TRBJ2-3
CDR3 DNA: TGTGCCAGCAGCTCCGCTAGCGGGAAGACAGATACGCAGTATTTT
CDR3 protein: CASSSASGKTDTQYF

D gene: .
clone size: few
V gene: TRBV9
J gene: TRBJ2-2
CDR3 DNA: TGTGCCAGCAGCGTACTAAAGAGCACCGGGGAGCTGTTTTTT
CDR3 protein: CASSVLKSTGELFF

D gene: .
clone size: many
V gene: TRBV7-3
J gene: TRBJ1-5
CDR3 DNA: TGTGCCAGCAGCTTATATCAAGGACAGCCCCAGCATTTT
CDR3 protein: CASSLYQGQPQHF

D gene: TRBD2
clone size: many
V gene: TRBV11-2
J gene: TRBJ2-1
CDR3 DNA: TGTGCCAGCGAGCAGCGGGAGTTTGTGAATGAGCAGTTCTTC
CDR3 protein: CASEQREFVNEQFF

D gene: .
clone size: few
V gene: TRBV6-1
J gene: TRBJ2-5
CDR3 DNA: TGTGCCAGCTACGACCATCTGCAAGAGACCCAGTACTTC
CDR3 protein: CASYDHLQETQYF

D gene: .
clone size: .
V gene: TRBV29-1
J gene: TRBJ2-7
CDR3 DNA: TGCAGCGTTGGTGGGGGCCCCACTTTCTACGAGCAGTACTTC
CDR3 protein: CSVGGGPTFYEQYF

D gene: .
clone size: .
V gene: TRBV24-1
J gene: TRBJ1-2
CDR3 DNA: TGTGCCACCAGTGACAGGGACCACTTCTATGGCTACACCTTC
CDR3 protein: CATSDRDHFYGYTF

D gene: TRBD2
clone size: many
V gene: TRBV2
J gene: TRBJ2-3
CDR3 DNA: TGTGCCAGCAGTGTTGGCAGCGGGAGGCGAGATACGCAGTATTTT
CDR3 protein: CASSVGSGRRDTQYF

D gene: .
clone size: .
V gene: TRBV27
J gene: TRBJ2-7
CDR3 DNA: TGTGCCAGCAGTTTATCCGGCTACTCCACAATCTACGAGCAGTACTTC
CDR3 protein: CASSLSGYSTIYEQYF